Sequencing of this TCR beta chain was carried out in a study of regulatory and conventional T cells in RAG deficiency (dated by TCRdb to 2015 to 2018). Some background on the complete study: High-throughput TCR beta sequencing was used to compare the repertoire diversity and composition of Treg, conventional CD4+ and CD8+ T cells between RAG-deficient patients and healthy controls. Paper-wide results and their limitations: The CD25-high CD127-low cells sorted from Omenn syndrome patients may be peripherally activated cells rather than true Treg cells. For some subjects, some analyses of T-cell subsets were not performed. Compared with control T-cell subpopulations, the RAG-deficient patients had markedly lower Shannon entropy and higher Simpson indices. All patient T-cell subsets had shorter CDR3 lengths; Omenn syndrome patients showed >75% Treg-Tconv repertoire overlap at nucleotide and amino acid level. Unique TCR beta sequences from Treg cells were around 110-fold fewer in Omenn syndrome and CID/AS patients than controls, versus roughly 10-fold for other subsets.

Library preparation was by the immunoSEQ multiplex PCR assay. Genomic DNA from the sorted T-cell subsets was used to amplify and sequence rearranged TCR beta chain products. In the source study's methods: Shannon entropy and Simpson indices were used to quantify the repertoire diversity of productive TCR beta rearrangements. To gauge clonal expansion, the frequencies of the 100 most abundant productive TCR beta clonotypes among total reads were added together. The TRB repertoires were evaluated with a self-reactivity index based on amino acid usage at CDR3beta positions 6 and 7. Repertoire analyses used two-way ANOVA; flow cytometric analyses used Student t or Mann-Whitney tests. TCRdb obtained this table from immuneACCESS and retained in-frame rearrangements with V and J assigned. These tables miss some clones; where compared with another copy, unresolved V genes account for less than half of the shortfall, and the remainder is unexplained. V and J calls and clone size come straight from that table; D and trimming were deduced from the DNA. The sample table lists 25,000 to 35,000 clones, about 90% of them with a count of one. Roughly 5.2% of the sample comes from the top ten.

Repertoire analyses used several healthy control donors as the comparison group. CD8+ T cells lacking CD4 were purified from blood before genomic DNA extraction. The germline V gene (reference sequence) supplies CDR1 LNHNV and CDR2 YYDKDF. The junction shows trimming of 8 bases on V and 1 base on J, plus 9 bases between the germline ends. Measured from the cysteine to the phenylalanine, the CDR3 is 13 residues long. Solely the CDR3 DNA is kept, with 39 bases framed from the first base. This clone was seen a handful of times. The clone's antigen remains unknown. The input lacks base qualities; no much larger clone sits a single base away. This sample also belongs to another study, concerning regulatory T cells. The other study reports the following: For the multiplex PCR, 52 forward TRBV primers and 13 reverse TRBJ primers were used, and amplification bias was corrected with both assay-based and computational methods. Patient repertoires showed restricted unique TRB V-J pairs and skewed V and J gene usage, most marked in regulatory T cells. T-cell receptor beta repertoires of sorted regulatory, conventional CD4+ and CD8+ T cells were compared between CD3G-deficient patients and healthy controls. Peripheral blood mononuclear cells were isolated by Ficoll density separation. A FACSAria cell sorter was used to isolate CD3+ CD8+ CD4- T cells. Within the immunoSEQ assay, multiplex PCR amplified rearranged TRB loci from genomic DNA. TRB amplicons were sequenced on an Illumina HiSeq platform. Raw sequences were error-filtered and aligned to reference gene sequences by custom algorithms and were subsequently analyzed with the immunoSEQ online tools. Frequencies of productive and nonproductive TRB rearrangements were evaluated among both unique and total sequences. Prism software was used to run t tests, Mann-Whitney tests or two-way ANOVA for comparisons between groups.

The TCR originated in a human donor in good health. In this chain, TRBV15 is recombined with TRBJ1-5; the D gene cannot be named for sure. Sequencing input: CD8+ T cells sorted from blood. The CDR3 loop reads CATGEESNQPQHF. At the DNA level, the sequence is TGTGCCACCGGCGAAGAGAGCAATCAGCCCCAGCATTTT. Reference TRBV15 and TRBJ1-5 proteins supply the regions before and after the CDR3; the full variable domain is: DAMVIQNPRYQVTQFGKPVTLSCSQTLNHNVMYWYQQKSSQAPKLLFHYYDKDFNNEADTPDNFQSRRPNTSFCFLDIRSPGLGDTAMYLCATGEESNQPQHFGDGTRLSIL.